The 10 T cell receptor beta chains presented below share a single source sample, sequenced in a study of blood T cell repertoires in COVID-19. The protocol was immunoSEQ multiplex PCR, while the TCRdb copy is restricted to in-frame clones and leaves out a portion. The table shows over 100,000 clones, with almost 70% occurring only once. The sequencing input was peripheral blood. The receptors here all came from a woman aged 65 to 85 with acute or convalescent COVID-19.

CDR3 DNA: TGTGCCAGCAGCTTTCGAGGGAGGGCCAATGAGCAGTTCTTC. Translating it yields CASSFRGRANEQFF. J is TRBJ2-1 and V is TRBV7-2, with 7 bases aligning to TRBD2. Germline V gives CDR1 SGHTA, CDR2 FQGNSA. V gave up 3 bases and J gave up 6 bases; unmatched junction bases: 5. The CDR3 has 14 residues.

J is TRBJ1-2 and V is TRBV6-2 or TRBV6-3; 7 nucleotides line up with TRBD1. Germline V CDR1 and CDR2: MNHEY, SVGEGT. The CDR3 totals 12 residues. With 6 bases clipped from V and 7 bases from J, the junction kept 5 bases outside the gene matches. In nucleotides, the CDR3 is TGTGCCAGCAGCCCACAGGGGCCTGGCTACACCTTC. It encodes CASSPQGPGYTF.

The chain recombines TRBV27 with TRBJ2-7, with TRBD1 matching 9 bases. After removal of 6 bases from V and 4 bases from J, the junction contained 10 bases not matched to a gene. Looked up from germline, CDR1 is MNHEY and CDR2 is SMNVEV (reference sequence). This CDR3 has 15 residues. This CDR3 is CASRGYGTGTYEQYF. The CDR3 region has the DNA TGTGCCAGCAGGGGTTATGGGACAGGGACATACGAGCAGTACTTC.

As to this clone: The same CDR3 also results from other DNA sequences found in this sample. CDR3 nucleotides: TGTGCCAGCAGCCAAGATCGGGTTTCACCCCTCCACTTT. Translation: CASSQDRVSPLHF. V usage is TRBV14 and J usage is TRBJ1-6; D ambiguous. Germline values: CDR1 SGHDN, CDR2 FVKESK. The CDR3 is made up of 13 amino acids. With 0 bases removed from V and 9 bases from J, the gap between germline ends came to 6 bases. The full variable domain, with the rest looked up from reference TRBV14 and TRBJ1-6, is EAGVTQFPSHSVIEKGQTVTLRCDPISGHDNLYWYRRVMGKEIKFLLHFVKESKQDESGMPNNRFLAERTGGTYSTLKVQPAELEDSGVYFCASSQDRVSPLHFGNGTRLTVT.

The chain recombines TRBV6-4 with TRBJ1-6, with 8 bases fitting TRBD1. The CDR3 consists of 14 residues. V was pared by 0 bases and J by 9 bases, with 1 base of the junction left unmatched. CDR1 and CDR2 (germline): MRHNA, SNTAGT. The CDR3 loop is CASSDSTGVSPLHF. The CDR3 DNA sequence: TGTGCCAGCAGTGACTCGACAGGGGTTTCACCCCTCCACTTT.

The rearrangement uses TRBV9 and TRBJ2-3, with D possibly being TRBD2 (5 bases). The germline V and J ends were trimmed by 0 bases and 4 bases, with 6 bases remaining between them. Germline V lookup: CDR1 SGDLS, CDR2 YYNGEE. The CDR3 spans 13 residues. As DNA, the CDR3 is TGTGCCAGCAGCGTAGGCGGGCCAGATACGCAGTATTTT. Translating it yields CASSVGGPDTQYF.

The chain is built from TRBV6-2 or TRBV6-3 and TRBJ2-7, with D unclear. This CDR3 contains 16 residues. The V gene's germline CDR1 is MNHEY and CDR2 SVGEGT. V was pared by 0 bases and J by 3 bases, with 15 bases between. Written as DNA, the CDR3 is TGTGCCAGCAGTTACTCGAAGGTTGGTAGCCGCTACGAGCAGTACTTC. Its translation: CASSYSKVGSRYEQYF.

V and J are TRBV28 and TRBJ1-6; 8 nucleotides match TRBD1. J gave up 10 bases and V 6 bases, and 8 bases lay outside the gene matches. Germline V gives CDR1 MDHEN, CDR2 SYDVKM. The CDR3 is made up of 14 amino acids. CDR3 residues: CASRIGTGESPLHF. CDR3 nucleotide sequence: TGTGCCAGCAGGATAGGGACAGGTGAATCACCCCTCCACTTT.

The chain combines TRBV6-6 with TRBJ2-1; D is possibly TRBD1 (6 bases). The CDR3 extends over 14 amino acids. Looked up from germline, CDR1 is MNHNY and CDR2 is SVGAGI (reference sequence). V lost 5 bases, J lost 8 bases, and 16 bases lay in between. In DNA form, the CDR3 reads TGTGCCAGCAGTCTCATCCAGGGGCCCGATGAGCAGTTCTTC. Its translation: CASSLIQGPDEQFF.

This clone was seen only a few times. V usage is TRBV2 and J usage is TRBJ1-2, with D perhaps TRBD1 (6 bases). The CDR3 sequence is 13 residues long. Germline-derived CDR1 and CDR2 are SNHLY and FYNNEI. V was pared by 2 bases and J by 5 bases, with 9 bases between. The CDR3 DNA sequence: TGTGCCAGCAGTGAAAGGGGGTTGTATGGCTACACCTTC. This sequence encodes CASSERGLYGYTF.